This T cell receptor (beta chain) came from a study of blood T cell repertoires in COVID-19. Background on the study: Sites across the United States, Italy and Spain contributed samples from acute and convalescent COVID-19. T cells, B-cell-depleted T cells, or PBMCs provided the cDNA or gDNA that served as material.

Trimming took 1 base from V and 5 from J; bases not matched to a gene: 4. The CDR3 has 15 residues. CDR1 SGHVS and CDR2 FNYEAQ come from the germline V gene. Original processing methods: Nucleated cell number was recorded as an estimate derived from reference gene primer amplification. The protocol was immunoSEQ multiplex PCR, while the TCRdb copy is restricted to in-frame clones and leaves out a portion. V, J and clone size reflect that table, while D and trimming were determined from the DNA. The table includes about 55,000 clones, 80% to 90% detected once. Enrolment of Seattle patients took place during active infection, and they were followed longitudinally.

V gene TRBV7-6 combines with J gene TRBJ1-5; TRBD1 matches at 8 bases. The clonotype was recovered from a man aged 40-55 years with COVID-19, enrolled during active disease. The sequenced sample consisted of peripheral blood. The CDR3 DNA follows: TGTGCCAGCAGCTTAGGAGCAGGGGGCGATCAGCCCCAGCATTTT. Encoded protein: CASSLGAGGDQPQHF.